Below are 2 T cell receptor beta chains sequenced from a single sample in a study of T cell responses to AZD1222 COVID-19 vaccine. Method: immunoSEQ multiplex PCR; TCRdb's copy keeps in-frame clones and lacks some. The table records roughly 120,000 clones, more than 85% of them present only once. Material: peripheral blood, obtained on day 0 of AZD1222 vaccination. Receptors were obtained from an adult in good health.

For this clone: A read error may account for a junction end that differs from germline. V gene TRBV13 combines with J gene TRBJ2-3; tentatively, D is TRBD1 (6 bases). The CDR3 spans 13 residues. CDR1 PRHDT and CDR2 FYEKMQ come from the germline V gene (reference sequence). In DNA form, the CDR3 reads TGTGCCAGCAGCCCCAGAGGGGGTGATAGGCAGTATTTT. This codes for CASSPRGGDRQYF.

This chain connects TRBV2 to TRBJ2-7; 9 bases match TRBD2. Germline-derived CDR1 and CDR2 are SNHLY and FYNNEI. Trimming cost V 6 bases and J 2 bases; bases outside gene matches: 8. CDR3 length: 15 residues. CDR3 sequence (DNA): TGTGCCAGCAGCCCAGCTAGCGGGGTCACCTACGAGCAGTACTTC. Amino acids: CASSPASGVTYEQYF.